The next 28 T cell receptor beta chains were all read from a single sample in a study of human T cells and chemical hapten exposure. Time point here: patch test 1, 2 weeks after DPC sensitization. The treatment: therapeutic diphenylcyclopropenone sensitization with weekly scalp DPC. Each CDR3 protein is one row after TCRdb ran MiXCR on the RACE reads. The sample lists about 360,000 distinct CDR3 sequences; roughly 4.8% were seen once. The material was whole blood, obtained in connection with sensitization to the hapten diphenylcyclopropenone (DPC). These receptors were collected from a woman in her 50s with alopecia areata. Some clones in this sample may be carry-over from other donors' samples.

This clonotype came up many times. The V call is TRBV9, the J call TRBJ2-2, with 8 bases aligning to TRBD1. CDR3 length: 15 residues. In germline, CDR1 is SGDLS, CDR2 YYNGEE. Losses at the gene ends were 2 bases for V and 6 bases for J; bases not matched to a gene: 6. CDR3 coding DNA: TGTGCCAGCAGCGTTACTTTACAGGGGGCCGGGGAGCTGTTTTTT. Protein sequence: CASSVTLQGAGELFF. Complete variable domain (other parts from reference TRBV9 and TRBJ2-2): DSGVTQTPKHLITATGQRVTLRCSPRSGDLSVYWYQQSLDQGLQFLIQYYNGEERAKGNILERFSAQQFPDLHSELNLSSLELGDSALYFCASSVTLQGAGELFFGEGSRLTVL.

This clonotype was seen at least ten times. V and J are TRBV20-1 and TRBJ1-4; TRBD1 matches 7 bases. The germline V gene has CDR1 DFQATT and CDR2 SNEGSKA (reference sequence). This CDR3 is built from 19 residues. V lost 1 base and J lost 7; bases outside the gene matches: 21. CDR3 in DNA: TGCAGTGCTAGAGGATTCGGACAGGAGAAATGGGGCAGTGGTGAAAAACTGTTTTTT. Its translation: CSARGFGQEKWGSGEKLFF.

This clonotype was seen repeatedly, ten times or more. The J gene is TRBJ2-3, the V gene TRBV6-5, with a possible D match to TRBD2 (7 bases). V dropped 8 bases and J dropped 5 bases, with 11 bases sitting between them. Germline assignment: CDR1 MNHEY and CDR2 SVGAGI. The CDR3 consists of 12 residues. The DNA for the CDR3 is TGTGCCAGCTGGGGGGGGCTAGATACGCAGTATTTT. Translating gives CASWGGLDTQYF.

This clonotype was seen at least ten times. The V gene is TRBV20-1, the J gene TRBJ1-6, with TRBD1 identical over 8 bases. The CDR3 has 16 amino acids. Germline V CDR1 and CDR2: DFQATT, SNEGSKA (reference sequence). J lost 6 bases, V lost 6 bases, and 13 bases had no gene match. The CDR3 DNA follows: TGCAGTGCCGGTCTGACAGGGACAGGCCTTAATTCACCCCTCCACTTT. It encodes CSAGLTGTGLNSPLHF.

A few counts support this clonotype. The genes are TRBV12-3 or TRBV12-4 and TRBJ2-3; no clear D. The CDR3 is 15 amino acids. Trimming cost V 7 bases and J 0 bases, with 14 bases left between them. This CDR3 is CASTPRAPSTDTQYF. CDR3 nucleotide sequence: TGTGCCAGCACCCCTAGAGCCCCGAGCACAGATACGCAGTATTTT.

This clonotype was picked up many times. J is TRBJ2-7 and V is TRBV6-2 or TRBV6-3; 8 bases align to TRBD1. The germline V gene has CDR1 MNHEY and CDR2 SVGEGT. CDR3 size: 15 residues. J was trimmed by 0 bases and V by 5 bases; bases with no gene match: 6. In DNA, the CDR3 is TGTGCCAGCAGTCCCGGACAGGGTTACTCCTACGAGCAGTACTTC. Protein product: CASSPGQGYSYEQYF.

This clonotype was recorded at least ten times. The chain employs TRBV6-6 and TRBJ2-1; D gene uncertain. Germline lookup yields CDR1 MNHNY and CDR2 SVGAGI (reference sequence). V lost 0 bases and J lost 8, with 11 bases in between. The CDR3 is 14 residues long. The CDR3 protein is CASSYSSSFDEQFF. In DNA, the CDR3 is TGTGCCAGCAGTTACTCGAGTAGTTTCGATGAGCAGTTCTTC.

This chain links TRBV2 with TRBJ2-3; the D gene is possibly TRBD2 (5 bases). V shed 0 bases and J shed 4 bases, with 11 bases lying between them. In germline, CDR1 is SNHLY, CDR2 FYNNEI. The CDR3 consists of 15 residues. The CDR3 region has the DNA TGTGCCAGCAGTGAAGCGGAAACGAGGGCAGATACGCAGTATTTT. Amino acids: CASSEAETRADTQYF.

This clonotype has at least ten counts. CDR3: CASSKSLRPGTGGKQFF. CDR3 nucleotide sequence: TGTGCCAGCAGCAAATCACTACGCCCCGGGACAGGGGGGAAGCAGTTCTTC. The chain recombines TRBV21-1 with TRBJ2-1; the D call in the table, TRBD1, was not verified against the DNA. TRBV21-1 is a known pseudogene. The CDR3 runs 17 residues.

The chain joins TRBV7-3 to TRBJ2-3, with TRBD1 as a possible D gene (5 bases). CDR3 length equals 15 residues. CDR1 SGHTA and CDR2 FQGTGA come from the germline V gene. The V gene lost 5 bases and the J gene lost 4 bases, with 16 bases spanning the gap. CDR3: CASSTDRFSSDTQYF. In DNA form, the CDR3 reads TGTGCCAGCAGCACCGACAGATTTAGCTCAGATACGCAGTATTTT.

This clonotype appeared many times. The rearrangement joins TRBV28 to TRBJ2-7; D is possibly TRBD1 (6 bases). This CDR3 is built from 17 residues. Per germline, CDR1 MDHEN and CDR2 SYDVKM. V lost 7 bases, J lost 1 base, and 23 bases lay in between. The chain's CDR3 is CASNHPPGRGFSYEQYF. The CDR3 DNA sequence: TGTGCCAGCAACCACCCCCCCGGCAGGGGATTTTCCTACGAGCAGTACTTC.

This clonotype was picked up many times. This chain connects TRBV4-2 to TRBJ1-5; TRBD1 matches at 7 bases. Germline V gene lookup returns CDR1 LGHNA and CDR2 YNFKEQ. V dropped 2 bases and J dropped 6; count of bases not matched to a gene: 7. The CDR3 runs 15 residues. The CDR3 is CASSQYTGVGQPQHF. CDR3 nucleotide sequence: TGTGCCAGCAGCCAATATACAGGGGTCGGTCAGCCCCAGCATTTT.

This clonotype was counted ten times or more. This CDR3 is CASSLFARGQNIQYF. The DNA of the CDR3 is TGTGCCAGCAGTTTATTTGCCAGGGGACAAAACATTCAGTACTTC. This rearrangement joins TRBV28 to TRBJ2-4; perhaps TRBD1 as D (6 bases). The CDR3 runs to 15 residues. The germline CDR1 and CDR2 sequences are MDHEN and SYDVKM. Trimming cost V 1 base and J 5 bases, with 12 bases left between them. Full variable domain (missing parts from reference TRBV28 and TRBJ2-4): DVKVTQSSRYLVKRTGEKVFLECVQDMDHENMFWYRQDPGLGLRLIYFSYDVKMKEKGDIPEGYSVSREKKERFSLILESASTNQTSMYLCASSLFARGQNIQYFGAGTRLSVL.

The V and J genes are TRBV28 and TRBJ1-1; 7 nucleotides match TRBD1. The junction had 6 bases not matched to a gene; V was cut back by 3 bases and J by 2 bases. Germline CDR1 is MDHEN and CDR2 is SYDVKM. This CDR3 has 15 residues. The CDR3 region has the DNA TGTGCCAGCAGTTTTCAGGGGACAGCAAACACTGAAGCTTTCTTT. It specifies CASSFQGTANTEAFF.

This clonotype was observed many times. The chain carries TRBV7-2 and TRBJ2-6; 7 bases are shared with TRBD2. CDR3 size: 17 residues. With 6 bases clipped from V and 3 bases from J, the junction kept 11 bases outside the gene matches. The germline gives CDR1 SGHTA, CDR2 FQGNSA. CDR3 in amino acids: CASSSNGGGFGANVLTF. In DNA, the CDR3 is TGTGCCAGCAGTTCTAACGGCGGGGGTTTTGGGGCCAACGTCCTGACTTTC.

V usage is TRBV2 and J usage is TRBJ1-5; TRBD1 agrees at 7 bases. The V gene's germline CDR1 is SNHLY and CDR2 FYNNEI. Trimming removed 5 bases from V and 2 bases from J; junction bases left unmatched: 9. CDR3 length equals 16 residues. The CDR3 DNA reads as TGTGCCAGCAGTTTTCCAACAGGGGTAGGCAATCAGCCCCAGCATTTT. It is translated as CASSFPTGVGNQPQHF. The full variable domain, its missing parts supplied by reference TRBV2 and TRBJ1-5, is EPEVTQTPSHQVTQMGQEVILRCVPISNHLYFYWYRQILGQKVEFLVSFYNNEISEKSEIFDDQFSVERPDGSNFTLKIRSTKLEDSAMYFCASSFPTGVGNQPQHFGDGTRLSIL.

The chain links TRBV6-2 or TRBV6-3 to TRBJ2-1; 8 nucleotides agree with TRBD2. Germline V gene lookup returns CDR1 MNHEY and CDR2 SVGEGT. CDR3 length: 15 amino acids. Trimming removed 5 bases from V and 6 bases from J; junction bases left unmatched: 9. The CDR3 is CASSRAGGFGNEQFF. The CDR3 DNA is TGTGCCAGCAGTCGGGCGGGAGGATTCGGCAATGAGCAGTTCTTC.

This clonotype was seen more than once but under ten times. V gene TRBV11-2 combines with J gene TRBJ1-1; D possibly corresponds to TRBD1 (6 bases). This CDR3 has 13 amino acids. Germline V CDR1 and CDR2: SGHAT, FQNNGV. V was clipped by 4 bases and J by 12 bases, with 18 bases between them. CDR3 region: CASSSQGAAGSFF. DNA of the CDR3: TGTGCCAGCAGCTCACAGGGAGCAGCGGGGTCTTTCTTT.

The chain joins TRBV5-6 to TRBJ1-5; D uncertain. The CDR3 covers 14 residues. The V end lost 0 bases, the J end lost 3 bases, and 7 bases lay between the germline ends. CDR1 is SGHDT and CDR2 is YYEEEE in the germline V gene. The DNA of the CDR3 is TGTGCCAGCAGCTTGGGGGGTTTCAATCAGCCCCAGCATTTT. Its translation: CASSLGGFNQPQHF.

The table lists this clonotype with many counts. J is TRBJ2-7 and V is TRBV28, with a possible D match to TRBD2 (5 bases). CDR3 size: 12 residues. The germline V gene encodes CDR1 MDHEN and CDR2 SYDVKM. V lost 9 bases to trimming and J lost 2 bases, with 11 bases between them. CDR3 DNA sequence: TGTGCCAGTGCTGCGGGTACCTACGAGCAGTACTTC. It translates to CASAAGTYEQYF.

This clonotype was counted a few times. The chain employs TRBV20-1 and TRBJ2-1; 7 bases agree with TRBD2. The length of the CDR3 is 15 residues. The germline V gene has CDR1 DFQATT and CDR2 SNEGSKA (reference sequence). After removal of 5 bases from V and 4 bases from J, the junction contained 11 bases not matched to a gene. The CDR3 protein is CSAPDSAGTYNEQFF. CDR3 sequence (DNA): TGCAGTGCTCCAGACTCAGCGGGAACTTACAATGAGCAGTTCTTC.

This clonotype was counted ten times or more. The chain uses TRBV6-5 and TRBJ1-1; TRBD1 might be the D (5 bases). Germline CDR1 reads MNHEY; CDR2 reads SVGAGI. The CDR3 runs 15 residues. Between the trimmed V and J ends, which lost 4 bases and 1 base, there was a span of 13 bases. The CDR3 loop is CASSSRIGGNTEAFF. CDR3 sequence (DNA): TGTGCCAGCAGTTCCCGGATTGGGGGGAACACTGAAGCTTTCTTT.

The chain links TRBV4-3 to TRBJ1-5; D possibly corresponds to TRBD1 (5 bases). The V gene's germline CDR1 is LGHNA and CDR2 YSLEER. With 4 bases removed from V and 6 bases from J, the gap between germline ends came to 16 bases. This CDR3 region has 15 residues. CDR3 protein: CASSPSAGARQPQHF. The CDR3 DNA reads as TGCGCCAGCAGCCCCAGCGCCGGGGCTCGTCAGCCCCAGCATTTT.

The chain employs TRBV7-2 and TRBJ2-1, with D perhaps matching TRBD2 (6 bases). The V and J ends lost 6 bases and 10 bases respectively, with 19 bases between them. From germline, CDR1 is SGHTA and CDR2 FQGNSA. This CDR3 has 14 amino acids. The CDR3 sequence: CASRTGIAGREQFF. The DNA of the CDR3 is TGTGCCAGCAGAACGGGTATCGCGGGGCGCGAGCAGTTCTTC.

This clonotype was detected many times. The chain is built from TRBV6-1 and TRBJ1-2, with 12 bases that match TRBD1. The CDR3 has 17 residues. The germline CDR1 and CDR2 sequences are MNHNS and SASEGT. Trimming cost V 1 base and J 4 bases; bases outside gene matches: 7. The CDR3 bases are TGTGCCAGCAGTGAAGGCGGGACAGGGGGCGTTAGCTATGGCTACACCTTC. Its translation is CASSEGGTGGVSYGYTF.

This clonotype came up many times. The rearrangement uses TRBV2 and TRBJ2-4; 9 bases agree with TRBD1. In germline, CDR1 is SNHLY, CDR2 FYNNEI. The CDR3 runs 13 residues. With V trimmed by 7 bases and J by 6 bases, 4 bases remained unmatched. As DNA, the CDR3 is TGTGCCAGCATGAAGGACAGGGGAAACATTCAGTACTTC. Protein product: CASMKDRGNIQYF.

The chain uses TRBV4-1 and TRBJ2-5, with 7 bases fitting TRBD2. Trimming took 4 bases from V and 1 from J; bases not matched to a gene: 6. In germline, CDR1 is MGHRA, CDR2 YSYEKL. The length of the CDR3 is 15 residues. The CDR3 DNA reads as TGCGCCAGCAGCCCCCGACTAGCCCCCCAAGAGACCCAGTACTTC. Protein: CASSPRLAPQETQYF.

This sequence joins TRBV7-2 and TRBJ1-2, with D possibly TRBD1 on 5 matching bases. CDR3 size: 16 residues. Germline-derived CDR1 and CDR2 are SGHTA and FQGNSA. Deletions cut 5 bases from V and 4 bases from J, with 20 bases between. Written as DNA, the CDR3 is TGTGCCAGCAGCCCCAGCGACACAGGTCTGGGCTATGGCTACACCTTC. Translating gives CASSPSDTGLGYGYTF.